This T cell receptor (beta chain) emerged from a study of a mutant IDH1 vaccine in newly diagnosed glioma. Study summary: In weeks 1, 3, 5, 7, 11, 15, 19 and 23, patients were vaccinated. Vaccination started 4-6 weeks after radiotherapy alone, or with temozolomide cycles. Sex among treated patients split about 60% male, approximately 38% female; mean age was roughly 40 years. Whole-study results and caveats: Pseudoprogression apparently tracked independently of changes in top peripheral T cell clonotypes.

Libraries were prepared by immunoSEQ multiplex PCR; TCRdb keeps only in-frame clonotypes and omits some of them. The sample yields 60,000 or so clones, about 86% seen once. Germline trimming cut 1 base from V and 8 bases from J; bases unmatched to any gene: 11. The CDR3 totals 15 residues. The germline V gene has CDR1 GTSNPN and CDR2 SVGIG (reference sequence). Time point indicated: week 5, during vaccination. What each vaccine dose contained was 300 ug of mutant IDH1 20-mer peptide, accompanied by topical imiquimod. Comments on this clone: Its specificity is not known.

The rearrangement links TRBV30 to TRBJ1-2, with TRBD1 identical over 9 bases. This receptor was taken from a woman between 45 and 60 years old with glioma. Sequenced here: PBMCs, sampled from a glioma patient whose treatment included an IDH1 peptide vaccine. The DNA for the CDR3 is TGTGCCTGGAGTGAATTAGGACAGGGGATCCGGGGCTACACCTTC. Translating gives CAWSELGQGIRGYTF.